This T cell receptor (beta chain) was recovered during a study of tumor-infiltrating lymphocytes in glioblastoma multiforme. Findings and limits, study-wide: Unequal TCR RNA per T cell might skew measured clone sizes. No surface-marker sorting into functional T cell subtypes was done.

TCRB libraries came from RNA via three nested multiplex PCR rounds. These TCRB libraries lack any described unique molecular identifiers. One entry per CDR3 protein, called by TCRdb with MiXCR from the multiplex PCR reads. The table lists approximately 9,600 distinct CDR3 sequences, roughly 66% of them singletons. Only a few counts were recorded for this clonotype. Its specificity is not known. The junction shows a germline mismatch at one end, possibly a read error. Germline CDR1 DFQATT, CDR2 SNEGSKA (reference sequence). The CDR3 covers 15 residues. The genes are TRBV20-1 and TRBJ1-5, with unresolved D. The sample taken for sequencing was brain tumor tissue. The sequence was collected from a male donor with glioblastoma. CDR3 in amino acids: CRARASGSLDQPQHF. CDR3 sequence (DNA): TGCAGAGCTAGAGCCTCCGGGTCCCTTGATCAGCCCCAGCATTTT.